The T cell receptor beta chain under discussion was sequenced for a study of blood T cells in healthy people across ages. Notes on the study in general: Among T cells, TCR beta diversity per million cells dropped roughly linearly as age rose.

The study drew donors from healthy Caucasian individuals in Russia aged roughly 6 to 95. The CDR3 is 17 residues long. Looked up from germline, CDR1 is SGHVS and CDR2 is FQNEAQ. Trimming removed 1 base from V and 3 bases from J, with 17 bases in between. Details on this clonotype: The target antigen is unknown.

Using a J-beta primer mix together with a sample-barcoded 5' primer, a second PCR was run for roughly 6 to 12 cycles. TCRdb ran MiXCR on the 5' RACE reads and lists one entry per CDR3 protein. The sample holds around 1,800,000 distinct CDR3 sequences, around 42% seen once. This receptor was taken from a human donor in good health. Sequencing was done on a sample of blood. The J gene is TRBJ2-3, the V gene TRBV7-8, with D perhaps assigned TRBD1 or TRBD2 (6 bases each). The CDR3 DNA is TGTGCCAGCAGCTTAGGAATGGAGGGGGAAAAGACAGATACGCAGTATTTT. This codes for CASSLGMEGEKTDTQYF.